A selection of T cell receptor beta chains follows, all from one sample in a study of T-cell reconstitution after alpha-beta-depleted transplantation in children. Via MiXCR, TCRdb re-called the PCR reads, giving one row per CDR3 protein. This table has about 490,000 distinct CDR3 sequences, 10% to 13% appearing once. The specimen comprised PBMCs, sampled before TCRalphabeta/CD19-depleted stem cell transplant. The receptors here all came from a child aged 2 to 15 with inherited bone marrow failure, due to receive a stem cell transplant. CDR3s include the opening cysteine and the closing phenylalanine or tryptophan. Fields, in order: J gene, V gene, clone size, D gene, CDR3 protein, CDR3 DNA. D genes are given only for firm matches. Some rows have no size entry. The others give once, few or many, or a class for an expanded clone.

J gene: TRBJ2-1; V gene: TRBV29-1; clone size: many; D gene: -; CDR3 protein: CSGSYNEQFF; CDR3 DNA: TGCAGCGGTTCCTACAATGAGCAGTTCTTC
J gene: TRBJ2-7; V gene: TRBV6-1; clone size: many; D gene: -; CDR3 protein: CASSESKGYEQYF; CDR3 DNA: TGTGCCAGCAGTGAAAGTAAGGGATACGAGCAGTACTTC
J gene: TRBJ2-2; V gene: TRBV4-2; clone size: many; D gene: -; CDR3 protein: CASSQGPQAAITGELFF; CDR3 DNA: TGTGCCAGCAGCCAGGGTCCCCAAGCGGCGATTACCGGGGAGCTGTTTTTT
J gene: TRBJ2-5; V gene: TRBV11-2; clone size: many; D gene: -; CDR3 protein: CASSPRGWGKETQYF; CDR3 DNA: TGTGCCAGCAGCCCTAGGGGTTGGGGCAAAGAGACCCAGTACTTC
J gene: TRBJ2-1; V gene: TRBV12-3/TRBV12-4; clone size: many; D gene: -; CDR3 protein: CASSFGNNEQFF; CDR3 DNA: TGTGCCAGCAGTTTCGGGAACAATGAGCAGTTCTTC
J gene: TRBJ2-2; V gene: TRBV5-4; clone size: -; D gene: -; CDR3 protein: CASSLQRANTGELFF; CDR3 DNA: TGTGCCAGCAGCTTACAGCGGGCGAACACCGGGGAGCTGTTTTTT
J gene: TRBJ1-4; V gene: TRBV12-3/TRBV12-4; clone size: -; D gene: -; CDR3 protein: CASSTGPLNEKLFF; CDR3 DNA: TGTGCCAGCAGCACGGGACCGCTAAATGAAAAACTGTTTTTT
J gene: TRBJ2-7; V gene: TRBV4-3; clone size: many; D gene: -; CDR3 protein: CASSRGQKNTYEQYF; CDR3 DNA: TGCGCCAGCAGCCGCGGACAGAAGAATACCTACGAGCAGTACTTC
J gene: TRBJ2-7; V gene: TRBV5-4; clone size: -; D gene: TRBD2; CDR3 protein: CASSLVGLAGLEQYF; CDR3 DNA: TGTGCCAGCAGCTTGGTGGGACTAGCGGGTCTCGAGCAGTACTTC
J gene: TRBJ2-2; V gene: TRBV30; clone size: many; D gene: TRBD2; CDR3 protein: CAWSTSVTGELFF; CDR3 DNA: TGTGCCTGGAGTACTAGCGTGACCGGGGAGCTGTTTTTT
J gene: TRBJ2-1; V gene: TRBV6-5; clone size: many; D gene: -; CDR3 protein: CASSYYGGNEQFF; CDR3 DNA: TGTGCCAGCAGTTACTATGGGGGGAATGAGCAGTTCTTC
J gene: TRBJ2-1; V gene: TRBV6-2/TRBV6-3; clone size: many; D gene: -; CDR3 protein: CASSYSRGGQFF; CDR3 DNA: TGTGCCAGCAGTTACTCGAGGGGGGGGCAGTTCTTC
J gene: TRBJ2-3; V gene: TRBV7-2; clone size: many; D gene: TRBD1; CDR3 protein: CASSTQGALADTQYF; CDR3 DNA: TGTGCCAGCAGTACCCAGGGGGCGCTGGCAGATACGCAGTATTTT
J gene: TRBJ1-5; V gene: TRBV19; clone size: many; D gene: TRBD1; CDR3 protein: CASGQGIQPQHF; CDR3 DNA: TGTGCCAGCGGACAGGGCATTCAGCCCCAGCATTTT
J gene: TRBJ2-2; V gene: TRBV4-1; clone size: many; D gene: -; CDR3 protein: CASSREGGWTGELFF; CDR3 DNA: TGCGCCAGCAGCCGAGAAGGGGGTTGGACCGGGGAGCTGTTTTTT